Listed below are T cell receptor beta chains from one sample, sequenced in a study of identical twins. One entry per CDR3 protein results from TCRdb running MiXCR on the 5' RACE reads. The repertoire holds more than 400,000 distinct CDR3 sequences, with roughly 15% as singletons. Another study also made use of these data, one on yellow fever vaccine responses in identical twins.

Sequenced: CD4+ T cells sorted from blood. These receptors were collected from a woman aged 18-29 years in good health. Both conserved end residues are part of each CDR3. D genes are given only for firm matches. Clone size, where shown, is once, few, many, or a class for clones that have expanded.

TRBJ1-1,.,few,TRBV5-1,CASSFQGLGTEAFF,TGCGCCAGCAGCTTTCAGGGGTTGGGCACTGAAGCTTTCTTT
TRBJ2-2,.,few,TRBV24-1,CATSVRPGELFF,TGTGCCACCAGTGTTCGGCCCGGGGAGCTGTTTTTT
TRBJ2-1,.,few,TRBV6-5,CASSSAAGNNEQFF,TGTGCCAGCAGTTCGGCGGCAGGGAACAATGAGCAGTTCTTC
TRBJ2-1,.,.,TRBV5-1,CASSYRPPGSVPYNEQFF,TGCGCCAGCAGCTACCGGCCGCCCGGGAGCGTCCCTTACAATGAGCAGTTCTTC
TRBJ2-1,.,.,TRBV27,CASSLSRASYNEQFF,TGTGCCAGCAGTTTATCTAGGGCCTCCTACAATGAGCAGTTCTTC
TRBJ2-1,TRBD2,.,TRBV5-1,CASRDIAGGSNEQFF,TGCGCCAGCAGAGATATAGCGGGAGGCTCCAATGAGCAGTTCTTC
TRBJ2-1,.,.,TRBV12-3/TRBV12-4,CASSLTLSGRQFF,TGTGCCAGCAGTTTAACTCTTAGCGGAAGGCAGTTCTTC
TRBJ2-1,TRBD2,.,TRBV20-1,CSARAAGGVEFF,TGCAGTGCTAGAGCCGCGGGAGGGGTGGAGTTCTTC
TRBJ2-3,.,.,TRBV7-6,CASSLFGSQGTDTQYF,TGTGCCAGCAGCTTATTTGGGTCTCAGGGCACAGATACGCAGTATTTT
TRBJ1-5,.,few,TRBV29-1,CSAGQSNQPQHF,TGCAGCGCAGGTCAAAGCAATCAGCCCCAGCATTTT
TRBJ2-1,TRBD2,.,TRBV6-1,CASSTTSGLRDNEQFF,TGTGCCAGCAGTACGACTTCGGGACTAAGGGACAATGAGCAGTTCTTC
TRBJ2-1,.,few,TRBV12-3/TRBV12-4,CASSSTPSSYNEQFF,TGTGCCAGCAGTTCAACCCCCTCCTCCTACAATGAGCAGTTCTTC
TRBJ2-2,TRBD1,few,TRBV5-5,CASSLVDRVWGELFF,TGTGCCAGCAGCTTGGTGGACAGGGTTTGGGGGGAGCTGTTTTTT
TRBJ2-7,.,few,TRBV19,CASSMAGASGTGWQYF,TGTGCCAGTAGTATGGCGGGGGCTAGCGGGACAGGCTGGCAGTACTTC
TRBJ2-6,.,.,TRBV3-1,CASSLTASGANVLTF,TGTGCCAGCAGCCTAACTGCCTCTGGGGCCAACGTCCTGACTTTC
TRBJ1-6,.,.,TRBV3-1,CASSRGHQSNSPLHF,TGTGCCAGCAGCCGGGGACACCAGAGCAATTCACCCCTCCACTTT
TRBJ1-2,TRBD1,few,TRBV10-1,CASSERQGDGYTF,TGCGCCAGCAGCGAAAGACAGGGCGATGGCTACACCTTC
TRBJ1-2,.,many,TRBV29-1,CSADPQREYGYTF,TGCAGCGCGGACCCGCAAAGGGAATATGGCTACACCTTC
TRBJ2-1,.,few,TRBV12-3/TRBV12-4,CASSFGVRSSYNEQFF,TGTGCCAGCAGTTTTGGCGTTCGGAGCTCCTACAATGAGCAGTTCTTC
TRBJ2-5,TRBD1,few,TRBV4-1,CASSPNRGEGQETQYF,TGCGCCAGCAGCCCAAACAGGGGAGAGGGGCAAGAGACCCAGTACTTC
TRBJ2-2,.,once,TRBV10-1,CASSDVASTNTGELFF,TGCGCCAGCAGTGATGTCGCTAGCACGAACACCGGGGAGCTGTTTTTT
TRBJ2-2,.,few,TRBV12-3/TRBV12-4,CASSFLATSTGELFF,TGTGCCAGCAGTTTTCTAGCGACCTCCACCGGGGAGCTGTTTTTT
TRBJ2-5,.,few,TRBV29-1,CSVGQGPQETQYF,TGCAGCGTTGGGCAGGGACCCCAAGAGACCCAGTACTTC